This T cell receptor beta chain originates from a study of blood T cell repertoires in COVID-19. Study as a whole: T cells, B-cell-depleted T cells, or PBMCs provided the cDNA or gDNA that served as material.

Profiling relied on immunoSEQ multiplex PCR, and the TCRdb table lists in-frame clones only, not all of them. The sample has approximately 200,000 clones; roughly 87% are singletons. V lost 1 base, J lost 3 bases, and 15 bases lay in between. This CDR3 comprises 17 residues. Germline V gene lookup returns CDR1 MGHRA and CDR2 YSYEKL. This clone has only a few counts. Cohort placement rested on clinical history that participants reported themselves. The receptor's source is a woman in her 40s with acute COVID-19. The sample consisted of PBMCs or T cells enriched from blood (not recorded which). The chain joins TRBV4-1 to TRBJ2-2, with D possibly being TRBD1 (6 bases). The CDR3 loop reads CASSQGESGVHTGELFF. In nucleotides, the CDR3 is TGCGCCAGCAGCCAAGGAGAGTCAGGGGTTCACACCGGGGAGCTGTTTTTT.